This T cell receptor beta chain emerged from a study of cytomegalovirus exposure and HLA in healthy donors (dated by TCRdb to 2016 to 2017). Looking at the study overall: According to a later analysis, one platform produced both the 120 validation repertoires and the 700 or so repertoires of the first cohort. The aim of the study was to test whether cataloging public T cell receptors could identify signatures of past pathogen exposure. A separate validation cohort of roughly 120 different subjects was used in addition to the approximately 700-subject first cohort. To predict cytomegalovirus infection status, the study brought together high-throughput TCR immunosequencing, statistical association of individual TCRs with disease status, and machine learning.

Including the terminal cysteine and phenylalanine, the CDR3 comprises 18 residues. The only DNA kept is the CDR3, 54 bases in frame from the first base. Cut back by 2 bases and 0 bases, the V and J ends lie 19 bases apart. CDR1 SEHNR and CDR2 FQNEAQ were looked up in the germline V gene (reference sequence). With regard to this clone: Its antigen is unknown. There are no base qualities to consult, and no much larger clone falls within one base.

The donors were included in the validation cohort of 120 subjects, a group kept apart from the roughly 700-subject first cohort. Study-level results and caveats: A total of some 180 TCR beta chains were listed by the study as associated with cytomegalovirus. While some public TCRs were present in many individuals, most TCR sequences turned up only very rarely across donors. Three of the identified cytomegalovirus-associated TCR beta chains were confirmed in vitro to be specific for cytomegalovirus antigens. The validation cohort had no HLA typing available for a later analysis, so co-occurrence within that cohort was assessed over all 130 or so repertoires. Of the cluster scores, about 94% were above 0 in a later analysis, which found that TCRs clustered in the first cohort also tended to co-occur in the approximately 110 validation repertoires. It was suggested by the authors that the approach could potentially be generalized to other disease states and immunological phenotypes. In both the original and validation cohorts, the classifier was reported to diagnose cytomegalovirus status with high specificity and sensitivity.

Library method: the immunoSEQ multiplex PCR assay. In the paper's pipeline: To diagnose cytomegalovirus status from the catalog of TCR beta chain sequences, a statistical classification framework was built. Drawn from immuneACCESS, this table holds only the in-frame rearrangements with V and J called that TCRdb kept. Clones are partly lost; checked studies trace under half to an unresolved V gene and leave the rest unexplained. V, J and clone size are taken as reported in that table, and D and trimming were inferred from the DNA itself. Present in this sample are approximately 120,000 clones, just under 95% of which were seen just once. Clones ranked in the top ten supply approximately 1.2% of the sample.

The sequence joins TRBV7-9 to TRBJ1-1, and the D gene may be TRBD1, 5 bases matching. The TCR originated in a woman aged 18-29 years in good health and CMV-seronegative. Sequencing was carried out using PBMCs. The CDR3 protein: CASSLFQVREAMNTEAFF. The nucleotide sequence reads TGTGCCAGCAGCTTATTCCAAGTCAGGGAGGCTATGAACACTGAAGCTTTCTTT. Reference TRBV7-9 and TRBJ1-1 proteins supply the regions before and after the CDR3; the full variable domain is: DTGVSQNPRHKITKRGQNVTFRCDPISEHNRLYWYRQTLGQGPEFLTYFQNEAQLEKSRLLSDRFSAERPKGSFSTLEIQRTEQGDSAMYLCASSLFQVREAMNTEAFFGQGTRLTVV.